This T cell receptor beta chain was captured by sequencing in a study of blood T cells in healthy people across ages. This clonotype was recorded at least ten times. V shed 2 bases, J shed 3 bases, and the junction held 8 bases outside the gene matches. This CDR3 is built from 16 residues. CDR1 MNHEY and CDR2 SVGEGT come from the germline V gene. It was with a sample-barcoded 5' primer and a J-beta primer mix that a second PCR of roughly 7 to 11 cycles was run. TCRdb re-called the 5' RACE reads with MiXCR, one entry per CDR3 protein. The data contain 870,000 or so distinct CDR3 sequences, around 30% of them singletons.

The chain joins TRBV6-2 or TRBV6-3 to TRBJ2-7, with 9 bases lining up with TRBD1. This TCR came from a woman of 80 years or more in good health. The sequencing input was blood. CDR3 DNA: TGTGCCAGCAGTTACCCTAAGACAGGGGGACTCTACGAGCAGTACTTC. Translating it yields CASSYPKTGGLYEQYF.